This T cell receptor beta chain was recovered during a study of blood T cell repertoires in COVID-19. Study-wide background: Samples representing acute and convalescent COVID-19 were sourced from the United States, Italy and Spain. Nucleic acid was either cDNA or gDNA, and it came from T cells, B-cell-depleted T cells, or PBMCs.

A Seattle source enrolled patients during active infection and followed them longitudinally. In the original analysis: Estimated nucleated cell counts came from reference gene primer amplification. TCRdb's copy holds only in-frame clones and misses some; the assay was immunoSEQ multiplex PCR. V, J and clone size reflect that table, while D and trimming were determined from the DNA. The data show around 71,000 clones, around 83% seen once. Trimming pared 2 bases from V and 4 bases from J, leaving 24 bases between. This CDR3 is built from 18 residues. Germline CDR1 and CDR2: MDHEN and SYDVKM. Sequences were obtained from peripheral blood. The chain carries TRBV28 and TRBJ2-7; a possible D gene is TRBD1 (5 bases). The receptor comes from a man younger than 40 with COVID-19, enrolled during active disease. This CDR3 reads CASSLPLRRAGYRYEQYF. The CDR3 DNA reads TGTGCCAGCAGTTTACCCCTCCGTAGGGCAGGGTATAGGTACGAGCAGTACTTC. Drawing the rest from reference TRBV28 and TRBJ2-7, the complete variable domain is DVKVTQSSRYLVKRTGEKVFLECVQDMDHENMFWYRQDPGLGLRLIYFSYDVKMKEKGDIPEGYSVSREKKERFSLILESASTNQTSMYLCASSLPLRRAGYRYEQYFGPGTRLTVT.